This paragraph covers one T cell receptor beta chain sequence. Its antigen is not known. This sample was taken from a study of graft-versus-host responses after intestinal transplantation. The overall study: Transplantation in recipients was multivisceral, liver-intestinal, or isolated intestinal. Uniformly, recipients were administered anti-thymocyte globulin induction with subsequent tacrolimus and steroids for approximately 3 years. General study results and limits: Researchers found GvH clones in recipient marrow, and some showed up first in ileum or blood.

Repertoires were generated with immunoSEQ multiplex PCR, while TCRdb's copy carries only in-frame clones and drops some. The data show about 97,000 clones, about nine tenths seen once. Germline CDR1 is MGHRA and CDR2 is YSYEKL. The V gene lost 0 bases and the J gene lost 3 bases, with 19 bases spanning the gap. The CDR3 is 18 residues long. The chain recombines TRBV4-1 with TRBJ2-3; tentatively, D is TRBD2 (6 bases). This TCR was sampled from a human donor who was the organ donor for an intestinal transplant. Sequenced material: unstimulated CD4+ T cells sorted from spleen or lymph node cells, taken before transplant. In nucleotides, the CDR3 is TGCGCCAGCAGCCAAGAAGGGCCTACGGCAGGGAGGACAGATACGCAGTATTTT. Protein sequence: CASSQEGPTAGRTDTQYF.